This entry concerns a single T cell receptor (beta chain). This specimen comes from a study of STAT5B mutations in CD4+ large granular lymphocyte leukemia. Germline-derived CDR1 and CDR2 are MDHEN and SYDVKM. V lost 6 bases, J lost 3 bases, and 10 bases lay in between. The CDR3 totals 13 residues. Using immunoSEQ multiplex PCR, the repertoire was profiled, and TCRdb retains in-frame clones only, with some absent. The sample includes 35,000 or so clones, nearly 90% of them seen just once. The sample comprised CD4+ T cells from blood buffy coats. The chain uses TRBV28 and TRBJ2-3, with D uncertain. The TCR originated in a human donor in good health. The CDR3 protein is CASSSLRTDTQYF. In DNA, the CDR3 is TGTGCCAGCAGCTCACTGAGGACAGATACGCAGTATTTT.